The 27 T cell receptor beta chains below all came from one sample that was sequenced in a study of beta chain features in type 1 diabetes. The study reverse transcribed the entire isolated RNA, so it sequenced expressed TCRB transcripts. Clones were read by immunoSEQ multiplex PCR, and TCRdb kept only the in-frame ones, dropping some. In the table there are under 900,000 clones, 15% to 20% of which are singletons. Specimen: naive CD4+ T cells from blood. The receptors originated from a young woman in good health.

The V call is TRBV14, the J call TRBJ2-1, with 7 bases that match TRBD2. The CDR3 has 16 residues. Germline V gives CDR1 SGHDN, CDR2 FVKESK. V gave up 1 base and J gave up 10 bases; unmatched junction bases: 13. This CDR3 is CASSQGTRFSDREQFF. CDR3 sequence (DNA): TGTGCCAGCAGCCAAGGGACTAGATTTTCCGATCGGGAGCAGTTCTTC.

This clone was counted only a few times. V is TRBV20-1 and J is TRBJ2-1; D is unresolved. CDR3 size: 10 residues. Germline CDR1 DFQATT, CDR2 SNEGSKA (reference sequence). V lost 3 bases and J 8 bases, leaving 5 bases between the germline ends. In DNA form, the CDR3 reads TGCAGTGCTAGCGTGCATGAGCAGTTCTTC. Translating it yields CSASVHEQFF.

CDR3 in amino acids: CASSASQGGNQPQHF. The CDR3 bases are TGTGCCAGCAGCGCCTCACAGGGGGGCAATCAGCCCCAGCATTTT. The rearrangement joins TRBV9 to TRBJ1-5; 8 bases line up with TRBD1. Per the germline V gene, CDR1 is SGDLS and CDR2 is YYNGEE. The CDR3 has 15 residues. V lost 3 bases to trimming and J lost 2 bases; unmatched junction nucleotides: 4.

The V gene is TRBV10-3, the J gene TRBJ2-3; D is tentatively TRBD1 or TRBD2 (5 bases each). Between the trimmed V and J ends, which lost 6 bases and 5 bases, there was a span of 21 bases. The CDR3 totals 16 residues. Germline V gives CDR1 ENHRY, CDR2 SYGVKD. The CDR3 DNA is TGTGCCATCAGCGCTCGGGACCTGGAATTAAGAGATACGCAGTATTTT. It encodes CAISARDLELRDTQYF.

The J gene is TRBJ1-2, the V gene TRBV7-9, with a weak D call TRBD1 (5 bases). Per the germline V gene, CDR1 is SEHNR and CDR2 is FQNEAQ (reference sequence). Between the trimmed V and J ends, which lost 2 bases and 4 bases, there was a span of 11 bases. The CDR3 covers 14 residues. DNA of the CDR3: TGTGCCAGCAGCTTATTTCAGGGACCCTATGGCTACACCTTC. This codes for CASSLFQGPYGYTF.

This clone has a handful of counts. The chain has TRBV4-3 and TRBJ2-1, with 13 nucleotides matching TRBD2. Germline V gene sequence: CDR1 LGHNA, CDR2 YSLEER. J was trimmed by 7 bases and V by 2 bases; bases with no gene match: 5. This CDR3 is 16 amino acids long. CDR3 loop: CASSQRGTSGINEQFF. The DNA of the CDR3 is TGCGCCAGCAGCCAACGTGGGACTAGCGGGATAAATGAGCAGTTCTTC.

The rearrangement joins TRBV6-5 to TRBJ2-7; unclear D gene. The germline V gene encodes CDR1 MNHEY and CDR2 SVGAGI. The length of the CDR3 is 14 residues. Trimming took off 6 bases at V and 0 bases at J, with 12 bases between the two ends. In nucleotides, the CDR3 is TGTGCCAGCAGCTCAGCCGGCAGCTCCTACGAGCAGTACTTC. Translated: CASSSAGSSYEQYF.

A few counts support this clone. The rearrangement uses TRBV4-2 and TRBJ1-5; possibly TRBD1 for D (6 bases). This CDR3 is built from 16 residues. Deletions cut 0 bases from V and 2 bases from J, with 11 bases between. The germline gives CDR1 LGHNA, CDR2 YNFKEQ. The CDR3, as DNA: TGTGCCAGCAGCCAAGATAGCGGGGGCGGCAATCAGCCCCAGCATTTT. It translates to CASSQDSGGGNQPQHF.

This sequence joins TRBV2 and TRBJ2-1; 7 bases fit TRBD1. Germline V CDR1 and CDR2: SNHLY, FYNNEI. The CDR3 is made up of 14 amino acids. The V segment lost 10 bases and the J segment 3 bases; nucleotides outside the gene matches: 9. The CDR3, as DNA: TGTGCCACCGGCAGGGGGACCCACTACAATGAGCAGTTCTTC. Translated, it gives CATGRGTHYNEQFF.

This clone was observed a few times. J is TRBJ1-1 and V is TRBV7-9; perhaps TRBD1 as D (6 bases). Germline values: CDR1 SEHNR, CDR2 FQNEAQ (reference sequence). The CDR3 sequence is 13 residues long. The V end lost 1 base, the J end lost 7 bases, and 10 bases lay between the germline ends. The DNA of the CDR3 is TGTGCCAGCAGCTTAGAGGGGGTCGGTGAAGCTTTCTTT. Translating gives CASSLEGVGEAFF.

The chain combines TRBV2 with TRBJ2-1; 9 bases align to TRBD2. Trimming took 5 bases from V and 7 from J; bases not matched to a gene: 12. The CDR3 has 16 residues. CDR1 and CDR2 (germline): SNHLY, FYNNEI. CDR3 DNA sequence: TGTGCCAGCAGTCCCTATAGGGGACTAGCCGTTAATGAGCAGTTCTTC. Translation: CASSPYRGLAVNEQFF.

The sample holds a few counts of this clone. This chain links TRBV28 with TRBJ2-7; 7 bases match TRBD1. The CDR3 is 16 residues long. Germline values: CDR1 MDHEN, CDR2 SYDVKM. After removal of 2 bases from V and 4 bases from J, the junction contained 11 bases not matched to a gene. The CDR3, as DNA: TGTGCCAGCAGTTTAATCCGACAGGGCCTCCGATACGAGCAGTACTTC. Translated: CASSLIRQGLRYEQYF.

This chain connects TRBV7-2 to TRBJ2-1; D uncertain. CDR3 size: 15 residues. Germline-derived CDR1 and CDR2 are SGHTA and FQGNSA. V was cut by 5 bases and J by 0 bases, with 11 bases left in between. CDR3 loop: CASSKPMSSYNEQFF. The CDR3 region has the DNA TGTGCCAGCAGCAAGCCTATGAGCTCCTACAATGAGCAGTTCTTC. Together with reference TRBV7-2 and TRBJ2-1, the CDR3 gives the full variable domain: GAGVSQSPSNKVTEKGKDVELRCDPISGHTALYWYRQSLGQGLEFLIYFQGNSAPDKSGLPSDRFSAERTGGSVSTLTIQRTQQEDSAVYLCASSKPMSSYNEQFFGPGTRLTVL.

This clone showed up just a few times. A read error may produce the germline difference seen at one junction end. This chain connects TRBV2 to TRBJ2-2; possibly TRBD2 for D (6 bases). Germline V gene sequence: CDR1 SNHLY, CDR2 FYNNEI. The CDR3 is made up of 15 amino acids. CDR3 sequence (DNA): TGTGCCAGCAGTGAATTAGCGGCGAACGCCGGGGAGCTGTTTTTT. Residues: CASSELAANAGELFF.

This clone was picked up a small number of times. J is TRBJ2-1 and V is TRBV4-3, with D possibly being TRBD2 (5 bases). Germline-derived CDR1 and CDR2 are LGHNA and YSLEER. Deletions cut 2 bases from V and 3 bases from J, with 14 bases between. The CDR3 loop spans 16 amino acids. The CDR3, as DNA: TGCGCCAGCAGCCAACAAAGGACTTTAGGCTACAATGAGCAGTTCTTC. This translates into CASSQQRTLGYNEQFF.

CDR3 in DNA: TGCGCCAGCAGTCAATCGGGACACTATCCTCTCGAGACCCAGTACTTC. Its protein is CASSQSGHYPLETQYF. The rearrangement links TRBV23-1 to TRBJ2-5; D may be TRBD1 (6 bases). Being an ORF, TRBV23-1 has a function that is uncertain. The CDR3 has 16 residues. V was cut by 0 bases and J by 5 bases, with 16 bases left in between.

The chain employs TRBV16 and TRBJ1-5; no firm D call. The germline V gene has CDR1 KGHSY and CDR2 FQNENV. V was clipped by 0 bases and J by 8 bases, with 8 bases between them. The CDR3 extends over 13 amino acids. CDR3 in amino acids: CASSQSVKKPQHF. The DNA of the CDR3 is TGTGCCAGCAGCCAATCGGTGAAAAAGCCCCAGCATTTT.

This sequence joins TRBV5-1 and TRBJ2-3; 8 bases match TRBD2. The CDR3 extends over 15 amino acids. Trimming cost V 1 base and J 2 bases; bases outside gene matches: 3. The germline gives CDR1 SGHRS, CDR2 YFSETQ. The CDR3 protein is CASSLTSGYTDTQYF. The CDR3 DNA sequence: TGCGCCAGCAGCTTGACTAGCGGTTACACAGATACGCAGTATTTT. The full variable domain, rest sourced from reference TRBV5-1 and TRBJ2-3, is KAGVTQTPRYLIKTRGQQVTLSCSPISGHRSVSWYQQTPGQGLQFLFEYFSETQRNKGNFPGRFSGRQFSNSRSEMNVSTLELGDSALYLCASSLTSGYTDTQYFGPGTRLTVL.

The chain has TRBV28 and TRBJ1-2; D not resolved. Germline CDR1 MDHEN, CDR2 SYDVKM. This CDR3 is built from 18 residues. V was trimmed by 7 bases and J by 2 bases, leaving 26 bases between them. The CDR3 bases are TGTGCCAGCATAGTAGGGCTTCGCTTGGACGACGCCAACTATGGCTACACCTTC. Translated, it gives CASIVGLRLDDANYGYTF.

The chain links TRBV25-1 to TRBJ2-7; D ambiguous. This CDR3 comprises 13 residues. V was clipped by 4 bases and J by 1 base, with 8 bases between them. CDR1 is MGHDK and CDR2 is SYGVNS in the germline V gene. The CDR3 DNA is TGTGCCAGCAGTGCCGCGAGATCCTACGAGCAGTACTTC. Its protein is CASSAARSYEQYF.

The rearrangement links TRBV29-1 to TRBJ2-5, with TRBD2 as a possible D gene (5 bases). Germline lookup yields CDR1 SQVTM and CDR2 ANQGSEA. CDR3 length: 13 amino acids. V dropped 5 bases and J dropped 1 base, with 11 bases sitting between them. The CDR3 protein is CSVSHRGQETQYF. CDR3 DNA sequence: TGCAGCGTTTCCCACCGGGGCCAAGAGACCCAGTACTTC. Complete variable domain (other parts from reference TRBV29-1 and TRBJ2-5): SAVISQKPSRDICQRGTSLTIQCQVDSQVTMMFWYRQQPGQSLTLIATANQGSEATYESGFVIDKFPISRPNLTFSTLTVSNMSPEDSSIYLCSVSHRGQETQYFGPGTRLLVL.

The sample holds a few counts of this clone. The chain has TRBV10-3 and TRBJ2-5, with D tentatively TRBD2 (5 bases). In germline, CDR1 is ENHRY, CDR2 SYGVKD. V was clipped by 10 bases and J by 6 bases, with 24 bases between them. The CDR3 is 15 residues long. The CDR3 reads CASSLMSSGGQTQYF. The CDR3 region has the DNA TGTGCCAGCAGCCTTATGTCTTCCGGCGGGCAGACCCAGTACTTC.

The table lists this clone with a few counts. This chain joins TRBV28 and TRBJ1-1; 8 nucleotides align to TRBD1. Germline-derived CDR1 and CDR2 are MDHEN and SYDVKM. The CDR3 has 15 residues. The trim removed 3 bases at V and 1 base at J, leaving 4 bases unmatched. The CDR3 region has the DNA TGTGCCAGCAGTTTCCACAGGGGGGAGAACACTGAAGCTTTCTTT. Translated, it gives CASSFHRGENTEAFF. Based on the CDR3 plus reference TRBV28 and TRBJ1-1, the full variable domain is DVKVTQSSRYLVKRTGEKVFLECVQDMDHENMFWYRQDPGLGLRLIYFSYDVKMKEKGDIPEGYSVSREKKERFSLILESASTNQTSMYLCASSFHRGENTEAFFGQGTRLTVV.

This clone showed up just a few times. The chain links TRBV7-2 to TRBJ2-7; unclear D gene. CDR3 size: 14 residues. In germline, CDR1 is SGHTA, CDR2 FQGNSA. Trimming stripped 6 bases from V and 3 bases from J, with 15 bases between. The chain's CDR3 is CASSRTGPHYEQYF. The CDR3 coding sequence is TGTGCCAGCAGTCGAACCGGGCCACACTACGAGCAGTACTTC.

This chain joins TRBV5-4 and TRBJ2-5; 8 nucleotides match TRBD1. CDR3 length: 15 amino acids. Per germline, CDR1 SGHNT and CDR2 YYREEE (reference sequence). V shed 5 bases, J shed 4 bases, and the junction held 10 bases outside the gene matches. The CDR3 loop is CASSYQGALGETQYF. In DNA, the CDR3 is TGTGCCAGCAGTTACCAGGGGGCGCTGGGAGAGACCCAGTACTTC.

V gene TRBV18 combines with J gene TRBJ2-7; D call uncertain. V lost 8 bases, J lost 4 bases, and 9 bases lay in between. Germline CDR1 and CDR2: KGHSH and LQKENI. This CDR3 spans 11 amino acids. Here the CDR3 DNA reads TGTGCCAGCGCAACCGAGTACGAGCAGTACTTC. Residues: CASATEYEQYF.

This chain connects TRBV25-1 to TRBJ2-7, with TRBD1 matching 9 bases. Per the germline V gene, CDR1 is MGHDK and CDR2 is SYGVNS. There are 13 residues in the CDR3. V dropped 4 bases and J dropped 5; count of bases not matched to a gene: 3. CDR3 in amino acids: CASSGWDRDEQYF. CDR3 nucleotides: TGTGCCAGCAGTGGCTGGGACAGGGACGAGCAGTACTTC.